This TCR beta chain was recovered during a study of T cells in narcolepsy. Measured with immunoSEQ multiplex PCR; TCRdb has only the in-frame clones, and not every one. Counted here are tens of thousands of clones, 55% to 80% occurring once; the ten biggest clones make up 9.5% to 15%. The sequenced sample consisted of memory (CD45RA-) CD4+ T cells from blood. The sequence derives from a human donor in good health.

The CDR3 region is CASTNRREQYF. The CDR3 bases are TGTGCCAGCACCAACAGGAGGGAGCAGTACTTC. The chain couples TRBV28 to TRBJ2-7; D may be TRBD1 or TRBD2 (5 bases each). CDR1 and CDR2 (germline): MDHEN, SYDVKM. V lost 7 bases and J lost 7, with 11 bases in between. The CDR3 runs to 11 residues.